A single sample gave rise to the 22 T cell receptor beta chains below, sequenced in a study of identical twins (dated by TCRdb to 2015 to 2016). The library was generated by 5' RACE. The instrument given in TCRdb is Illumina HiSeq 2000. Starting from the raw public reads, TCRdb applied fastp trimming at Q25, assembled clones with MiXCR and retained in-frame beta chains. Each CDR3 protein gets just one entry, which takes the most common genes and DNA from the rows behind it. The sample records 1.5 million to 2 million distinct CDR3 sequences, less than 40% of which are singletons. The top ten clones comprise under 0.35% of the sample. Sequencing input: cord blood. The receptor source for this set is a newborn girl in good health.

In its sample, this clonotype was seen many times. The chain joins TRBV28 to TRBJ2-3; TRBD1 is a possible D gene (5 bases). The CDR3 loop spans 13 amino acids. Trimming took 6 bases from V and 6 from J, leaving 13 bases between them. Germline loops: CDR1 MDHEN, CDR2 SYDVKM. Written as DNA, the CDR3 is TGTGCCAGCAGCTCATATAAGGGGGATACGCAGTATTTT. The encoded protein is CASSSYKGDTQYF. Together with reference TRBV28 and TRBJ2-3, the CDR3 gives the full variable domain: DVKVTQSSRYLVKRTGEKVFLECVQDMDHENMFWYRQDPGLGLRLIYFSYDVKMKEKGDIPEGYSVSREKKERFSLILESASTNQTSMYLCASSSYKGDTQYFGPGTRLTVL.

This clonotype has just a few counts. The chain is built from TRBV6-1 and TRBJ1-2, with 7 nucleotides matching TRBD1. Per germline, CDR1 MNHNS and CDR2 SASEGT. V lost 4 bases, J lost 8 bases, and 13 bases stayed unmatched. The CDR3 loop spans 15 amino acids. CDR3 sequence (DNA): TGTGCCAGCAGTGGGACCACGACAGGGTGGGGAGGCTACACCTTC. As protein: CASSGTTTGWGGYTF.

This clonotype showed up just a few times. The rearrangement joins TRBV15 to TRBJ2-5; no clear D gene. Germline assignment: CDR1 LNHNV and CDR2 YYDKDF (reference sequence). V dropped 0 bases and J dropped 5 bases, with 13 bases sitting between them. The CDR3 length is 15 residues. The CDR3 region is CATSRDLSESETQYF. The DNA of the CDR3 is TGTGCCACCAGCAGAGATCTTTCGGAGTCGGAGACCCAGTACTTC. Full variable domain (missing parts from reference TRBV15 and TRBJ2-5): DAMVIQNPRYQVTQFGKPVTLSCSQTLNHNVMYWYQQKSSQAPKLLFHYYDKDFNNEADTPDNFQSRRPNTSFCFLDIRSPGLGDTAMYLCATSRDLSESETQYFGPGTRLLVL.

V gene TRBV7-9 combines with J gene TRBJ2-3; 8 bases match TRBD1. There are 15 residues in the CDR3. The junction had 4 bases not matched to a gene; V was cut back by 3 bases and J by 2 bases. Germline lookup yields CDR1 SEHNR and CDR2 FQNEAQ (reference sequence). CDR3 sequence: CASSLGQVFTDTQYF. CDR3 nucleotide sequence: TGTGCCAGCAGCTTGGGACAGGTTTTCACAGATACGCAGTATTTT.

The V and J genes are TRBV5-1 and TRBJ2-7; D gene uncertain. Germline lookup yields CDR1 SGHRS and CDR2 YFSETQ. V lost 0 bases and J lost 3, with 13 bases in between. This CDR3 is 15 amino acids long. In nucleotides, the CDR3 is TGCGCCAGCAGCTTGGAGTTAGCCCAACTCTACGAGCAGTACTTC. As protein: CASSLELAQLYEQYF. Complete variable domain (other parts from reference TRBV5-1 and TRBJ2-7): KAGVTQTPRYLIKTRGQQVTLSCSPISGHRSVSWYQQTPGQGLQFLFEYFSETQRNKGNFPGRFSGRQFSNSRSEMNVSTLELGDSALYLCASSLELAQLYEQYFGPGTRLTVT.

This clonotype was seen only a few times. The chain has TRBV12-3 or TRBV12-4 and TRBJ2-2, with a tentative D call TRBD2 (5 bases). Between the trimmed V and J ends, which lost 1 base and 4 bases, there was a span of 10 bases. CDR3 length: 15 residues. This CDR3 reads CASSLGGFGTGELFF. The CDR3 DNA sequence: TGTGCCAGCAGTTTAGGCGGGTTTGGCACCGGGGAGCTGTTTTTT.

The chain has TRBV25-1 and TRBJ1-4; a possible D gene is TRBD1 (6 bases). The germline V and J ends were trimmed by 8 bases and 5 bases, with 12 bases remaining between them. Germline V lookup: CDR1 MGHDK, CDR2 SYGVNS. The CDR3 is 13 amino acids. In nucleotides, the CDR3 is TGTGCCAGCTCGACAGGAGGCAATGAAAAACTGTTTTTT. Translation: CASSTGGNEKLFF.

This clonotype was counted only a few times. The rearrangement uses TRBV3-1 and TRBJ2-1; a possible D gene is TRBD2 (6 bases). With 4 bases removed from V and 3 bases from J, the gap between germline ends came to 25 bases. CDR1 and CDR2 (germline): LGHDT, YNNKEL (reference sequence). The CDR3 extends over 19 amino acids. The CDR3 bases are TGTGCCAGCAGCCGCCGGGGGTACAGAAGGGGACCCGACTACAATGAGCAGTTCTTC. Translation: CASSRRGYRRGPDYNEQFF.

This clonotype was detected a few times. The chain carries TRBV27 and TRBJ2-7; D gene unclear. There are 13 residues in the CDR3. In germline, CDR1 is MNHEY, CDR2 SMNVEV (reference sequence). V lost 3 bases, J lost 7 bases, and 13 bases lay in between. CDR3: CASSLGPPGEQYF. The DNA of the CDR3 is TGTGCCAGCAGTTTGGGCCCCCCCGGTGAGCAGTACTTC.

The chain links TRBV3-1 to TRBJ1-6; D uncertain. Germline V CDR1 and CDR2: LGHDT, YNNKEL (reference sequence). V was trimmed by 1 base and J by 8 bases, leaving 3 bases between them. This CDR3 contains 12 residues. CDR3 sequence reads: CASSQGDSPLHF. The CDR3 DNA sequence: TGTGCCAGCAGCCAAGGGGATTCACCCCTCCACTTT.

This clonotype showed up just once. The chain carries TRBV27 and TRBJ1-6; D is undetermined. There are 15 residues in the CDR3. Trimming removed 3 bases from V and 9 bases from J, with 15 bases in between. Germline assignment: CDR1 MNHEY and CDR2 SMNVEV (reference sequence). CDR3 loop: CASSFMARGSSPLHF. The CDR3 coding sequence is TGTGCCAGCAGTTTCATGGCAAGAGGAAGTTCACCCCTCCACTTT.

The rearrangement uses TRBV20-1 and TRBJ2-3; D gene unclear. This CDR3 has 14 amino acids. Germline CDR1 and CDR2: DFQATT and SNEGSKA (reference sequence). V lost 2 bases to trimming and J lost 0 bases, with 9 bases between them. The CDR3 reads CSARWARSTDTQYF. In nucleotides, the CDR3 is TGCAGTGCTAGATGGGCTCGAAGCACAGATACGCAGTATTTT.

The chain combines TRBV20-1 with TRBJ2-1; 8 bases align to TRBD1. The CDR3 length is 14 residues. V was clipped by 3 bases and J by 3 bases; unmatched bases: 4. Germline V CDR1 and CDR2: DFQATT, SNEGSKA (reference sequence). As DNA, the CDR3 is TGCAGTGCTAGTCCCGGGACAGGCTACAATGAGCAGTTCTTC. Translation gives CSASPGTGYNEQFF.

This chain joins TRBV28 and TRBJ1-4, with D unclear. Looked up from germline, CDR1 is MDHEN and CDR2 is SYDVKM. The CDR3 consists of 16 residues. Trimming pared 5 bases from V and 4 bases from J, leaving 17 bases between. The CDR3 sequence is CASSPASEYGNEKLFF. In DNA form, the CDR3 reads TGTGCCAGCAGTCCAGCTTCGGAGTATGGTAATGAAAAACTGTTTTTT.

The chain combines TRBV5-1 with TRBJ2-2, with TRBD1 identical over 7 bases. Germline CDR1 is SGHRS and CDR2 is YFSETQ. This CDR3 is built from 15 residues. J lost 2 bases, V lost 5 bases, and 6 bases had no gene match. CDR3 in DNA: TGCGCCAGCAGTCCCGGGACAGATAACACCGGGGAGCTGTTTTTT. This encodes CASSPGTDNTGELFF.

The V call is TRBV20-1, the J call TRBJ2-7; no clear D. CDR3 length: 13 residues. The germline CDR1 and CDR2 sequences are DFQATT and SNEGSKA (reference sequence). The V end lost 0 bases, the J end lost 5 bases, and 11 bases lay between the germline ends. CDR3 loop: CSARDLLDHEQYF. For the CDR3, the DNA is TGCAGTGCTAGAGATCTCCTGGACCACGAGCAGTACTTC.

The DNA of the CDR3 is TGTGCCAGCAGCACAGCTCCCGGGACAGGCTCTAACTATGGCTACACCTTC. Residues: CASSTAPGTGSNYGYTF. The chain links TRBV27 to TRBJ1-2, with 8 positions matching TRBD1. V dropped 6 bases and J dropped 0; count of bases not matched to a gene: 12. This CDR3 comprises 17 residues. Germline CDR1 is MNHEY and CDR2 is SMNVEV (reference sequence).

The chain is built from TRBV20-1 and TRBJ2-3; D is unresolved. The germline CDR1 and CDR2 sequences are DFQATT and SNEGSKA (reference sequence). Trimming took off 0 bases at V and 2 bases at J, with 6 bases between the two ends. The CDR3 has 13 amino acids. The chain's CDR3 is CSARDLTTDTQYF. CDR3 DNA: TGCAGTGCTAGAGATCTAACCACAGATACGCAGTATTTT.

This clonotype came up a few times. The V gene is TRBV18, the J gene TRBJ2-3, with 7 bases that match TRBD2. The CDR3 covers 17 residues. Germline V gene lookup returns CDR1 KGHSH and CDR2 LQKENI. V lost 4 bases and J lost 6; bases outside the gene matches: 16. CDR3 loop: CASSQTSTSSTLDTQYF. As DNA, the CDR3 is TGTGCCAGCTCACAAACCTCGACTAGCTCAACCCTCGATACGCAGTATTTT.

This clonotype was detected only a few times. The CDR3: CATSRKLAGNKNIQYF. The CDR3 nucleotides read TGTGCCACCAGCAGAAAATTGGCGGGGAACAAAAACATTCAGTACTTC. V and J are TRBV15 and TRBJ2-4, with D tentatively TRBD2 (6 bases). Trimming shortened V by 2 bases and J by 3 bases, and 14 bases separated the two germline ends. The CDR3 spans 16 residues. The germline CDR1 and CDR2 sequences are LNHNV and YYDKDF (reference sequence).

This clonotype came up a few times. This chain's CDR3 is CASSLDGAAEQYF. Written as DNA, the CDR3 is TGTGCCAGCAGCTTGGATGGCGCTGCCGAGCAGTACTTC. The chain employs TRBV5-4 and TRBJ2-7; D gene unclear. Trimming took 0 bases from V and 6 from J, leaving 10 bases between them. This CDR3 contains 13 residues. Germline values: CDR1 SGHNT, CDR2 YYREEE (reference sequence).

This clonotype was observed a few times. This chain joins TRBV12-3 or TRBV12-4 and TRBJ1-2, with D possibly being TRBD1 (6 bases). The CDR3 runs 14 residues. Trimming took 5 bases from V and 5 from J, leaving 15 bases between them. The CDR3 loop is CASSMTGRGYGYTF. Written as DNA, the CDR3 is TGTGCCAGCAGTATGACTGGTAGGGGGTATGGCTACACCTTC.